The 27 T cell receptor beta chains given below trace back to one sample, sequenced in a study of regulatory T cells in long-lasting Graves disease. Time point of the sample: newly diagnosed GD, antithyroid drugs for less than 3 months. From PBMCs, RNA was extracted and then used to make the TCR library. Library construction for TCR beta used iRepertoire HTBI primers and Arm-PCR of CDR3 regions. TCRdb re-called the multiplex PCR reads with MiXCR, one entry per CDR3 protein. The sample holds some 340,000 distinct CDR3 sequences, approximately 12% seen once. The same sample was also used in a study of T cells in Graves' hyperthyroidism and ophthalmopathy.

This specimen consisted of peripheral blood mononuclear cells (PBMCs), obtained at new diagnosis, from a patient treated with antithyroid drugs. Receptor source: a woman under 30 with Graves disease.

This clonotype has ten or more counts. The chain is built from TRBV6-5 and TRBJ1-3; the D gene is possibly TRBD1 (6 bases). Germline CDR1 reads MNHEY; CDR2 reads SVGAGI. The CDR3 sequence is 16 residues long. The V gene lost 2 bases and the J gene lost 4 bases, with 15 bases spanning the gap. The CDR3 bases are TGTGCCAGCAGTTACGGCAGGGGAGAGGGAGGAAACACCATATATTTT. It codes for CASSYGRGEGGNTIYF.

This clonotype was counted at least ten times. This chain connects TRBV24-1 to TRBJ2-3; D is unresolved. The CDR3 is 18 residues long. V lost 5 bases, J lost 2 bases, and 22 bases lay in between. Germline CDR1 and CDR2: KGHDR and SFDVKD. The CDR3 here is CATSAPPGRMQHTDTQYF. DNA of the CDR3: TGTGCCACCAGTGCCCCCCCCGGGCGGATGCAACACACAGATACGCAGTATTTT.

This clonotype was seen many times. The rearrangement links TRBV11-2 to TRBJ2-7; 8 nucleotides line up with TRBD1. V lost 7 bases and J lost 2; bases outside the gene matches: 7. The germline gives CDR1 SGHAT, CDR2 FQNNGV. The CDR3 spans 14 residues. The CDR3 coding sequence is TGTGCCAGCACCTTCACAGGGGGTACCTACGAGCAGTACTTC. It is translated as CASTFTGGTYEQYF.

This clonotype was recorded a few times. The CDR3, as DNA: TGTGCCAGCAGCTGGGGGTGTGAGCAGTTCTTC. Its protein is CASSWGCEQFF. The chain couples TRBV7-2 to TRBJ2-1; D is tentatively TRBD1 or TRBD2 (5 bases each). The CDR3 totals 11 residues. Germline CDR1 and CDR2: SGHTA and FQGNSA. The ends were cut back, 4 bases at V and 9 bases at J, with 7 bases in the middle.

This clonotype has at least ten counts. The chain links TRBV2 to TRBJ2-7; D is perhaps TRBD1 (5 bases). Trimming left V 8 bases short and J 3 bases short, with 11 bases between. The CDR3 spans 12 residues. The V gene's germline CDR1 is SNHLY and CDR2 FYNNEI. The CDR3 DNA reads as TGTGCCAGCTCTACAGGTTACTACGAGCAGTACTTC. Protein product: CASSTGYYEQYF.

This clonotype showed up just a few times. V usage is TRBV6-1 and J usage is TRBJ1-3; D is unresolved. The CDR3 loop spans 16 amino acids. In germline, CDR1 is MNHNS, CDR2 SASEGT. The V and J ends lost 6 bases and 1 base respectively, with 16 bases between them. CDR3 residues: CASSPTPILSGNTIYF. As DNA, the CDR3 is TGTGCCAGCAGCCCAACCCCAATACTTTCTGGAAACACCATATATTTT.

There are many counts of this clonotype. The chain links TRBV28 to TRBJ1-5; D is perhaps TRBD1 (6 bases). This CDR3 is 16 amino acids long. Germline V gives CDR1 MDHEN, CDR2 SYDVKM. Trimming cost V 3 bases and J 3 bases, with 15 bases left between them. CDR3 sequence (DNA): TGTGCCAGCAGTTTCAGTCAGGGGCTTGACAATCAGCCCCAGCATTTT. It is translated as CASSFSQGLDNQPQHF.

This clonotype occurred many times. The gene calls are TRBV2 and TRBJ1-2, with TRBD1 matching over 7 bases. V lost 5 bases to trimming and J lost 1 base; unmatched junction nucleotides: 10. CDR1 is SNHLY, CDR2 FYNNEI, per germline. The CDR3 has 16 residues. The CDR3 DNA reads TGTGCCAGCAGTCACAGGGGCGGCACAATTAACTATGGCTACACCTTC. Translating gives CASSHRGGTINYGYTF.

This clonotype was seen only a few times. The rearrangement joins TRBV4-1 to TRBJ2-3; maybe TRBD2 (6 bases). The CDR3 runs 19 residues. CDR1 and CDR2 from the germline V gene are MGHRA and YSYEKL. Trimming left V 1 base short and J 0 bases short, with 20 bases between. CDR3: CASSQGYRRAGRSTDTQYF. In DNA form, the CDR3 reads TGCGCCAGCAGCCAAGGCTATCGGAGGGCAGGACGAAGCACAGATACGCAGTATTTT.

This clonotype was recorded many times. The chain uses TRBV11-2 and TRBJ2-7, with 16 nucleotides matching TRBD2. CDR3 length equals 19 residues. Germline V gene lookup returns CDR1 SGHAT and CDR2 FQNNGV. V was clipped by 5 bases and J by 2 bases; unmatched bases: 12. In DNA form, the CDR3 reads TGTGCCAGCAGCATAGGGACTAGCGGGAGGGCCGCCCCCGCCTACGAGCAGTACTTC. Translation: CASSIGTSGRAAPAYEQYF.

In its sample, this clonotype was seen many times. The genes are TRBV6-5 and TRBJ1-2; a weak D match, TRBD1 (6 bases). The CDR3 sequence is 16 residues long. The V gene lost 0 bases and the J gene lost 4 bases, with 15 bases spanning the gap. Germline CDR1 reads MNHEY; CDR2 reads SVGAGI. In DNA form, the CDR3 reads TGTGCCAGCAGTTACTCGCGGACCCCCAGGGGCTATGGCTACACCTTC. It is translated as CASSYSRTPRGYGYTF.

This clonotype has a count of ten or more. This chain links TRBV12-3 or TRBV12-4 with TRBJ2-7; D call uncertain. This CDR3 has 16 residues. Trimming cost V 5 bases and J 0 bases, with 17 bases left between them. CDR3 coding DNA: TGTGCCAGCAGTATGCCCCTGAGCCTGGCCTCCTACGAGCAGTACTTC. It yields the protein CASSMPLSLASYEQYF.

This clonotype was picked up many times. The CDR3 nucleotides are TGTGCCAGTAGTTTTCTAGACAGGGGAGTTGAGGACACTGAAGCTTTCTTT. Its translation is CASSFLDRGVEDTEAFF. The V and J genes are TRBV19 and TRBJ1-1, with 8 bases identical to TRBD1. The CDR3 totals 17 residues. The germline V gene encodes CDR1 LNHDA and CDR2 SQIVND (reference sequence). V shed 5 bases, J shed 3 bases, and the junction held 14 bases outside the gene matches.

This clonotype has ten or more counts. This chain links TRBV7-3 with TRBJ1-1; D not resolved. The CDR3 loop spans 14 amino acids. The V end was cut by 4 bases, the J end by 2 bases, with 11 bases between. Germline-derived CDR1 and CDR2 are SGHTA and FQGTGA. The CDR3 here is CASSYALTNTEAFF. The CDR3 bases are TGTGCCAGCAGCTACGCATTGACCAACACTGAAGCTTTCTTT. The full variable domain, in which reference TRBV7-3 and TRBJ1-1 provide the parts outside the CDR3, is GAGVSQTPSNKVTEKGKYVELRCDPISGHTALYWYRQSLGQGPEFLIYFQGTGAADDSGLPNDRFFAVRPEGSVSTLKIQRTERGDSAVYLCASSYALTNTEAFFGQGTRLTVV.

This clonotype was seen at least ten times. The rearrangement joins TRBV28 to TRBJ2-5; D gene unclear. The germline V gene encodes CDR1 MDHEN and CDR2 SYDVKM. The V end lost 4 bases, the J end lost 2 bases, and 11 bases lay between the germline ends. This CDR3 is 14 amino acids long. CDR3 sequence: CASSSPTLQETQYF. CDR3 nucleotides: TGTGCCAGCAGTTCGCCGACCCTTCAAGAGACCCAGTACTTC.

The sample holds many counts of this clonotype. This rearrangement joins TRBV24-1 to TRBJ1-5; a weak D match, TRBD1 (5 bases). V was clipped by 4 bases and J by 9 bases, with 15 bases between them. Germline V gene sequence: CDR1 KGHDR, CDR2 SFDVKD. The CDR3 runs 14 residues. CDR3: CATSDSGPQGPQHF. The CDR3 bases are TGTGCCACCAGTGACTCGGGGCCTCAGGGGCCCCAGCATTTT.

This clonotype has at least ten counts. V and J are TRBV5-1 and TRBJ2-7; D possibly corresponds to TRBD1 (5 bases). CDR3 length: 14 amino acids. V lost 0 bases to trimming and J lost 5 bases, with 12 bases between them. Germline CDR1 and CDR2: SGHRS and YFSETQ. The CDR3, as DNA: TGCGCCAGCAGCTTGGTGACAGATCTCAACGAGCAGTACTTC. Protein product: CASSLVTDLNEQYF.

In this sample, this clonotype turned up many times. The CDR3 nucleotides read TGCGCCAGCAGCCCTGTGACAGGAGGGGCGTACACAGATACGCAGTATTTT. Amino acid sequence: CASSPVTGGAYTDTQYF. The rearrangement joins TRBV5-1 to TRBJ2-3; D could derive from TRBD1 or TRBD2 (6 bases each). The CDR3 sequence is 17 residues long. Trimming removed 4 bases at V and 2 bases at J, with 20 bases between. Germline V gives CDR1 SGHRS, CDR2 YFSETQ.

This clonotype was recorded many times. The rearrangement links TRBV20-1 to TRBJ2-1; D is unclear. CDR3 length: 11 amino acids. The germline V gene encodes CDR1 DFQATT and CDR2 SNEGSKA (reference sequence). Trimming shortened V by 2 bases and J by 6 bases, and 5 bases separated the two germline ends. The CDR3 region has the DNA TGCAGTGCTAGATTGGTCAATGAGCAGTTCTTC. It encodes CSARLVNEQFF.

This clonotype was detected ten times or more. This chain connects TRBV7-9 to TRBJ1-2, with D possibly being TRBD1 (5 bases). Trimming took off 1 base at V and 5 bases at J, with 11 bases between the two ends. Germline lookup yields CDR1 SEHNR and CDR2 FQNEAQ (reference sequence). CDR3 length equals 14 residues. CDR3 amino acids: CASSLVGLEYGYTF. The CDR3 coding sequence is TGTGCCAGCAGCTTAGTGGGACTAGAGTATGGCTACACCTTC.

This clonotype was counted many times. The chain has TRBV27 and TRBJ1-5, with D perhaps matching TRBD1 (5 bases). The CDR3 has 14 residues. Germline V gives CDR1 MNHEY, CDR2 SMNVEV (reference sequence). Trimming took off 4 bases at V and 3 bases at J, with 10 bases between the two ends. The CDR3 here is CASSSGTLNQPQHF. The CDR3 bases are TGTGCCAGCAGTTCCGGGACGCTCAATCAGCCCCAGCATTTT.

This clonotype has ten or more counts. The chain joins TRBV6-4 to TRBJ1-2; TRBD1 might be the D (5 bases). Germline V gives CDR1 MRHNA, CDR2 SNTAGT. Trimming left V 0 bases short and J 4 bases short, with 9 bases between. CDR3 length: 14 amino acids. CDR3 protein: CASSDSAGSYGYTF. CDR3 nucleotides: TGTGCCAGCAGTGACTCGGCAGGGAGCTATGGCTACACCTTC.

Written as DNA, the CDR3 is TGTGCCAGCAGCTTAAATATTGGGGAGGTGGGCGATGAGCAGTTCTTC. Encoded protein: CASSLNIGEVGDEQFF. The V and J genes are TRBV7-3 and TRBJ2-1; a weak D match, TRBD2 (6 bases). This CDR3 spans 16 amino acids. Germline CDR1 SGHTA, CDR2 FQGTGA. Trimming took off 1 base at V and 8 bases at J, with 18 bases between the two ends.

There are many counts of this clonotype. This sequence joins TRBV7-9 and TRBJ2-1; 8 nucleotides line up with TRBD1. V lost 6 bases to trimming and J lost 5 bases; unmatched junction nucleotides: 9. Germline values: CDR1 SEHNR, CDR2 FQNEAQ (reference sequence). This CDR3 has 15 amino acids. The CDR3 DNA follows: TGTGCCAGCAGTCGACTAGGACAGGGCGACAATGAGCAGTTCTTC. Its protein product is CASSRLGQGDNEQFF.

The CDR3: CSARVGVLVYNSPLHF. The CDR3 DNA reads TGCAGTGCTAGGGTTGGGGTCTTGGTCTATAATTCACCCCTCCACTTT. V usage is TRBV20-1 and J usage is TRBJ1-6; D gene uncertain. V lost 3 bases and J 3 bases, leaving 15 bases between the germline ends. The CDR3 length is 16 residues. CDR1 DFQATT and CDR2 SNEGSKA come from the germline V gene (reference sequence).

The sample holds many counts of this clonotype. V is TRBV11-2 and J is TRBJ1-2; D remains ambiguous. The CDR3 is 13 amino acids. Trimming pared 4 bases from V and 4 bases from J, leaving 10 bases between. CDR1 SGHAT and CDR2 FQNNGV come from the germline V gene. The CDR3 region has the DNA TGTGCCAGCAGCTCGTCCTACACCTATGGCTACACCTTC. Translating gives CASSSSYTYGYTF. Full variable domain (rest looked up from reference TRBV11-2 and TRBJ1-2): EAGVAQSPRYKIIEKRQSVAFWCNPISGHATLYWYQQILGQGPKLLIQFQNNGVVDDSQLPKDRFSAERLKGVDSTLKIQPAKLEDSAVYLCASSSSYTYGYTFGSGTRLTVV.

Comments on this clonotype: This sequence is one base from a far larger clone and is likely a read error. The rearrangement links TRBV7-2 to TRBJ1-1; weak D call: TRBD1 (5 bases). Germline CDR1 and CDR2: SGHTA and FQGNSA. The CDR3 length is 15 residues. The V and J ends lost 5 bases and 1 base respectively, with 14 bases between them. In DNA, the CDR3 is TGTGCCAGCAGCGAAGGGTGGGACTGGAACACTGAAGCTTTCTTT. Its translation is CASSEGWDWNTEAFF.